Presented here are 7 T cell receptor beta chains from one specimen sequenced in a study of T cell responses to AZD1222 COVID-19 vaccine. Sequencing used immunoSEQ multiplex PCR; TCRdb keeps in-frame clones, though not all of them. Counted here are over 85,000 clones, approximately 90% occurring once; the ten biggest clones make up roughly 13%. The material was peripheral blood, obtained on day 0 of AZD1222 vaccination. These receptors came from an adult in good health.

The chain employs TRBV5-1 and TRBJ1-4; TRBD1 might be the D (5 bases). With 4 bases removed from V and 7 bases from J, the gap between germline ends came to 20 bases. The CDR3 has 16 amino acids. The germline V gene has CDR1 SGHRS and CDR2 YFSETQ. CDR3 nucleotides: TGCGCCAGCAGCCCGGGCCTAGGGGATTTAGGTGAAAAACTGTTTTTT. Protein sequence: CASSPGLGDLGEKLFF.

The genes are TRBV2 and TRBJ2-5; the D gene is possibly TRBD1 (6 bases). CDR1 is SNHLY and CDR2 is FYNNEI in the germline V gene. The CDR3 contains 17 residues. With 3 bases removed from V and 5 bases from J, the gap between germline ends came to 22 bases. CDR3 amino acids: CASSDAPGGHLGETQYF. CDR3 coding DNA: TGTGCCAGCAGTGACGCCCCTGGGGGACACCTGGGGGAGACCCAGTACTTC. The full variable domain, with the rest looked up from reference TRBV2 and TRBJ2-5, is EPEVTQTPSHQVTQMGQEVILRCVPISNHLYFYWYRQILGQKVEFLVSFYNNEISEKSEIFDDQFSVERPDGSNFTLKIRSTKLEDSAMYFCASSDAPGGHLGETQYFGPGTRLLVL.

The chain joins TRBV30 to TRBJ1-5; D is undetermined. This CDR3 has 13 residues. Trimming stripped 0 bases from V and 4 bases from J, with 7 bases between. Germline-derived CDR1 and CDR2 are GTSNPN and SVGIG (reference sequence). The CDR3 DNA reads as TGTGCCTGGAGTGTACGGGTTAATCAGCCCCAGCATTTT. Encoded protein: CAWSVRVNQPQHF.

The chain uses TRBV30 and TRBJ2-7; D call uncertain. The V end lost 3 bases, the J end lost 3 bases, and 18 bases lay between the germline ends. CDR3 length: 15 amino acids. From germline, CDR1 is GTSNPN and CDR2 SVGIG (reference sequence). CDR3 nucleotide sequence: TGTGCCTGGAGCCAAAGGTTCGTGCCAGGCTACGAGCAGTACTTC. Its translation: CAWSQRFVPGYEQYF. Full variable domain (outside the CDR3, taken from reference TRBV30 and TRBJ2-7): SQTIHQWPATLVQPVGSPLSLECTVEGTSNPNLYWYRQAAGRGLQLLFYSVGIGQISSEVPQNLSASRPQDRQFILSSKKLLLSDSGFYLCAWSQRFVPGYEQYFGPGTRLTVT.

The V gene is TRBV7-9, the J gene TRBJ2-7; 9 bases align to TRBD2. CDR3 length equals 14 residues. With 4 bases clipped from V and 4 bases from J, the junction kept 5 bases outside the gene matches. Germline-derived CDR1 and CDR2 are SEHNR and FQNEAQ (reference sequence). The CDR3 DNA sequence: TGTGCCAGCAGCTCGCGGGAGGGCCTGTACGAGCAGTACTTC. Translation: CASSSREGLYEQYF.

The chain joins TRBV24-1 to TRBJ2-1, with 7 bases aligning to TRBD1. J was trimmed by 7 bases and V by 4 bases; bases with no gene match: 9. Looked up from germline, CDR1 is KGHDR and CDR2 is SFDVKD. The length of the CDR3 is 15 residues. The CDR3 DNA reads TGTGCCACCAGTGACCCCCCGACAGGGTTTAATGAGCAGTTCTTC. This sequence encodes CATSDPPTGFNEQFF.

V gene TRBV6-5 combines with J gene TRBJ1-1; a weak D match, TRBD1 (5 bases). In germline, CDR1 is MNHEY, CDR2 SVGAGI. Trimming cost V 8 bases and J 1 base, with 17 bases left between them. The length of the CDR3 is 15 residues. DNA of the CDR3: TGTGCCAGCCCGAACACCTGGGGGGGGAACACTGAAGCTTTCTTT. Protein sequence: CASPNTWGGNTEAFF.